This TCR beta chain was recovered during a study of somatic mutations in cytotoxic T cells in rheumatoid arthritis. Measured with immunoSEQ multiplex PCR; TCRdb has only the in-frame clones, and not every one. The sample lists 2,500 to 3,000 clones; 86% were seen once. Between the trimmed V and J ends, which lost 5 bases and 4 bases, there was a span of 20 bases. The length of the CDR3 is 16 residues. In germline, CDR1 is SGHVS, CDR2 FNYEAQ. This chain connects TRBV7-6 to TRBJ1-1, with D unclear. The TCR was taken from a woman in her sixties with rheumatoid arthritis. Sequencing was performed on CD8+ T cells sorted from blood. The CDR3, as DNA: TGTGCCAGCAGCCCGGTTTCCGGGGTGGCGGTCACTGAAGCTTTCTTT. This translates into CASSPVSGVAVTEAFF.